A single sample is the source of the 2 T cell receptor beta chains below, sequenced in a study of T cells in Graves' hyperthyroidism and ophthalmopathy. Amplification of TCR beta CDR3 regions used RNA as the template. First-round RT-PCR with HTBI primers amplified the TCR CDR3 region. Via MiXCR, TCRdb re-called the multiplex PCR reads, giving one row per CDR3 protein. The data show under 550,000 distinct CDR3 sequences, 20% seen once. Sequenced: blood. The source is a man aged 40-50 years with Graves' ophthalmopathy.

The chain links TRBV5-5 to TRBJ1-2, with 8 bases fitting TRBD1. Germline loops: CDR1 SGHKS, CDR2 YYEKEE (reference sequence). This CDR3 region has 17 residues. Losses at the gene ends were 3 bases for V and 7 bases for J; bases not matched to a gene: 17. CDR3 sequence (DNA): TGTGCCAGCAGCTCAGCCGAGGCACCCCAGGGGGCGCGTGGCTACACCTTC. Its translation: CASSSAEAPQGARGYTF.

The V and J genes are TRBV5-1 and TRBJ1-3, with D hard to call. The V and J ends lost 1 base and 0 bases respectively, with 8 bases between them. This CDR3 contains 15 residues. Germline V CDR1 and CDR2: SGHRS, YFSETQ. This CDR3 reads CASSLLGTSGNTIYF. The CDR3 nucleotides are TGCGCCAGCAGCTTGTTAGGCACCTCTGGAAACACCATATATTTT.